This TCR beta chain stems from a study of PD-1 blockade in classical Hodgkin lymphoma. Study-level findings and limits: It was CD4+ TCR diversity, not CD8+, that rose significantly by C4D1. Exclusion applied to patients who initiated nivolumab less than 1 year following ASCT.

As to this clone: The antigen is unknown.

No patient escaped relapse after autologous stem cell transplantation, and brentuximab vedotin exposure varied. Profiling relied on immunoSEQ multiplex PCR, and the TCRdb table lists in-frame clones only, not all of them. The table has fewer than 110,000 clones, around 88% seen once. CDR3 length equals 15 residues. In germline, CDR1 is SEHNR, CDR2 FQNEAQ (reference sequence). With 3 bases removed from V and 0 bases from J, the gap between germline ends came to 11 bases. This sequence joins TRBV7-9 and TRBJ1-1, with a tentative D call TRBD1 (5 bases). The starting material was peripheral blood mononuclear cells (PBMCs), obtained before the second cycle of nivolumab. The clonotype comes from a human donor with classical Hodgkin lymphoma. CDR3 loop: CASSLGGLLNTEAFF. DNA of the CDR3: TGTGCCAGCAGCTTGGGGGGACTTCTGAACACTGAAGCTTTCTTT.